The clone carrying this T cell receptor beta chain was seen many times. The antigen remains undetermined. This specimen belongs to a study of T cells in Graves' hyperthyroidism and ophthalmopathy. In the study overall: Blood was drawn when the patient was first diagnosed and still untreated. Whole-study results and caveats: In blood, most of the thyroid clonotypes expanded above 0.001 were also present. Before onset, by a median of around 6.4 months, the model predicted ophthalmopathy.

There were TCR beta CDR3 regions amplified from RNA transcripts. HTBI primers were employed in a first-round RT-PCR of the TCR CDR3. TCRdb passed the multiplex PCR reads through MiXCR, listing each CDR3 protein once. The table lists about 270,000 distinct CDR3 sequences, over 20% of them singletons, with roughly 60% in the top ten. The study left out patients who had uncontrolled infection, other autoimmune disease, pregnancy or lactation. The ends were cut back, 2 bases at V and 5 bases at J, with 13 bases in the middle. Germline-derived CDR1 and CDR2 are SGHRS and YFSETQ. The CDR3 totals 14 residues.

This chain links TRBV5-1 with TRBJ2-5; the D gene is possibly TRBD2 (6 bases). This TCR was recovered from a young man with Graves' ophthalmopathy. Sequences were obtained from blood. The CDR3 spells CASSFQGLRETQYF. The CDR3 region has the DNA TGCGCCAGCAGCTTCCAGGGACTGCGGGAGACCCAGTACTTC.